These 29 T cell receptor beta chains originate from one sample sequenced in a study of cytomegalovirus exposure and HLA in healthy donors. Primers included in the PCR were 60 Vbeta and 13 Jbeta primers. Libraries were prepared by immunoSEQ multiplex PCR; TCRdb keeps only in-frame clonotypes and omits some of them. The table lists roughly 120,000 clones, approximately 78% of them singletons, with about 8.2% in the top ten. The sample comprised PBMCs. The receptors were gathered from a woman in her thirties or forties in good health and CMV-seropositive.

The rearrangement links TRBV19 to TRBJ1-1, with D possibly matching TRBD1 (6 bases). The germline CDR1 and CDR2 sequences are LNHDA and SQIVND (reference sequence). Between the trimmed V and J ends, which lost 6 bases and 3 bases, there was a span of 8 bases. This CDR3 is 12 amino acids long. The CDR3: CASRQGDTEAFF. Here the CDR3 DNA reads TGTGCCAGTAGACAGGGCGACACTGAAGCTTTCTTT. Together with reference TRBV19 and TRBJ1-1, the CDR3 gives the full variable domain: DGGITQSPKYLFRKEGQNVTLSCEQNLNHDAMYWYRQDPGQGLRLIYYSQIVNDFQKGDIAEGYSVSREKKESFPLTVTSAQKNPTAFYLCASRQGDTEAFFGQGTRLTVV.

V and J are TRBV11-2 and TRBJ2-7; 10 nucleotides agree with TRBD1. CDR3 length equals 15 residues. The germline V gene encodes CDR1 SGHAT and CDR2 FQNNGV. The V gene end was trimmed by 4 bases and the J gene end by 2 bases; junction bases not matched to a gene: 5. This CDR3 is CASSWGQGSPYEQYF. As DNA, the CDR3 is TGTGCCAGCAGCTGGGGACAGGGGTCCCCCTACGAGCAGTACTTC.

V usage is TRBV29-1 and J usage is TRBJ1-2, with TRBD1 matching over 7 bases. The CDR3 extends over 13 amino acids. The V segment lost 7 bases and the J segment 4 bases; nucleotides outside the gene matches: 9. The germline V gene has CDR1 SQVTM and CDR2 ANQGSEA. This CDR3 is CSATRDSRYGYTF. Here the CDR3 DNA reads TGCAGCGCCACCAGGGACAGCCGCTATGGCTACACCTTC.

This clone was detected a few times. The chain couples TRBV27 to TRBJ2-1; D may be TRBD2 (6 bases). This CDR3 has 15 residues. The V end was cut by 2 bases, the J end by 1 base, with 9 bases between. Germline CDR1 and CDR2: MNHEY and SMNVEV (reference sequence). CDR3 loop: CASSLEAGSYNEQFF. The CDR3 DNA reads as TGTGCCAGCAGTTTAGAAGCGGGTTCCTACAATGAGCAGTTCTTC.

The chain has TRBV29-1 and TRBJ2-3, with D maybe TRBD2 (5 bases). The CDR3 contains 13 residues. Per the germline V gene, CDR1 is SQVTM and CDR2 is ANQGSEA. Trimming removed 4 bases from V and 1 base from J, with 9 bases in between. As DNA, the CDR3 is TGCAGCGTTGTGGTCGGGGGCACAGATACGCAGTATTTT. Amino acids: CSVVVGGTDTQYF.

The chain uses TRBV19 and TRBJ2-1; the match to TRBD1 covers 7 bases. Trimming cost V 6 bases and J 7 bases; bases outside gene matches: 6. The CDR3 contains 13 residues. The germline V gene encodes CDR1 LNHDA and CDR2 SQIVND (reference sequence). For the CDR3, the DNA is TGTGCCAGTAGACAGGGGAACCGGAATGAGCAGTTCTTC. Its translation is CASRQGNRNEQFF.

The rearrangement joins TRBV6-1 to TRBJ1-5; D is ambiguous. This CDR3 region has 15 residues. The V and J ends lost 6 bases and 2 bases respectively, with 14 bases between them. The V gene's germline CDR1 is MNHNS and CDR2 SASEGT. The CDR3 loop is CASRNKPTRNQPQHF. The CDR3 DNA sequence: TGTGCCAGCAGGAATAAGCCCACTCGCAATCAGCCCCAGCATTTT.

This clone has only a few counts. V usage is TRBV18 and J usage is TRBJ2-7; 10 nucleotides match TRBD1. CDR1 and CDR2 (germline): KGHSH, LQKENI. The CDR3 sequence is 15 residues long. Unmatched junction bases numbered 3, after V lost 2 bases and J lost 2 bases. CDR3 DNA sequence: TGTGCCAGCTCACCAAGGACAGGGGGAGCCTACGAGCAGTACTTC. As protein: CASSPRTGGAYEQYF.

The chain recombines TRBV7-3 with TRBJ1-6; 9 bases are a match to TRBD1. The CDR3 is 14 amino acids. Trimming took 5 bases from V and 10 from J; bases not matched to a gene: 6. In germline, CDR1 is SGHTA, CDR2 FQGTGA. Here the CDR3 reads CASSLRQGESPLHF. CDR3 nucleotide sequence: TGTGCCAGCAGCCTGCGACAGGGGGAATCACCCCTCCACTTT.

The chain carries TRBV6-6 and TRBJ1-1, with D unresolved. In germline, CDR1 is MNHNY, CDR2 SVGAGI (reference sequence). V was trimmed by 7 bases and J by 5 bases, leaving 20 bases between them. CDR3 length: 15 residues. The chain's CDR3 is CASTKAGEGGTEAFF. In DNA form, the CDR3 reads TGTGCCAGCACCAAGGCCGGGGAAGGAGGGACTGAAGCTTTCTTT.

The CDR3 loop is CASSAQTGGFTEAFF. In DNA form, the CDR3 reads TGTGCCAGCAGCGCCCAGACAGGGGGCTTTACTGAAGCTTTCTTT. The gene calls are TRBV7-2 and TRBJ1-1; 10 bases align to TRBD1. V shed 5 bases, J shed 5 bases, and the junction held 8 bases outside the gene matches. The V gene's germline CDR1 is SGHTA and CDR2 FQGNSA. The CDR3 is 15 residues long.

CDR3 DNA sequence: TGTGCCAGCAGCTTCCGGGACACCCAGCCAGAGACCCAGTACTTC. Translating gives CASSFRDTQPETQYF. This chain uses TRBV5-6 with TRBJ2-5; perhaps TRBD1 as D (6 bases). The CDR3 runs 15 residues. The V end was cut by 2 bases, the J end by 4 bases, with 15 bases between. Germline V CDR1 and CDR2: SGHDT, YYEEEE.

J is TRBJ2-7 and V is TRBV11-2; no reliable D call. Trimming left V 3 bases short and J 2 bases short, with 8 bases between. Germline loops: CDR1 SGHAT, CDR2 FQNNGV. This CDR3 has 13 residues. The CDR3 region has the DNA TGTGCCAGCAGCTTGCAGAGCGCCTACGAGCAGTACTTC. Protein: CASSLQSAYEQYF. The full variable domain, completed using reference TRBV11-2 and TRBJ2-7, is EAGVAQSPRYKIIEKRQSVAFWCNPISGHATLYWYQQILGQGPKLLIQFQNNGVVDDSQLPKDRFSAERLKGVDSTLKIQPAKLEDSAVYLCASSLQSAYEQYFGPGTRLTVT.

V gene TRBV2 combines with J gene TRBJ1-2; D is possibly TRBD1 (6 bases). CDR1 and CDR2 from the germline V gene are SNHLY and FYNNEI. The V and J ends lost 2 bases and 0 bases respectively, with 10 bases between them. The CDR3 covers 15 residues. The CDR3 DNA is TGTGCCAGCAGTGAACGGACAGATACTAACTATGGCTACACCTTC. This encodes CASSERTDTNYGYTF.

The V call is TRBV11-3, the J call TRBJ2-3, with 14 bases lining up with TRBD2. Germline V lookup: CDR1 SGHNT, CDR2 YENEEA. The CDR3 is 18 residues long. The V and J ends lost 5 bases and 1 base, in that order; junction bases with no gene match: 8. The DNA of the CDR3 is TGTGCCAGCAGCCTAGGACTAGCGGGGGGCCACGGCACAGATACGCAGTATTTT. Its protein is CASSLGLAGGHGTDTQYF.

This rearrangement joins TRBV18 to TRBJ1-6; TRBD1 is a possible D gene (6 bases). Germline assignment: CDR1 KGHSH and CDR2 LQKENI. This CDR3 has 14 amino acids. Trimming took off 3 bases at V and 5 bases at J, with 8 bases between the two ends. In nucleotides, the CDR3 is TGTGCCAGCTCACCGGCAGGGGATAATTCACCCCTCCACTTT. This gives the protein CASSPAGDNSPLHF.

There are many counts of this clone. This chain joins TRBV5-6 and TRBJ2-7, with 7 positions matching TRBD1. Germline CDR1 reads SGHDT; CDR2 reads YYEEEE. This CDR3 is built from 14 residues. V gave up 4 bases and J gave up 3 bases; unmatched junction bases: 7. The CDR3, as DNA: TGTGCCAGCAGCAAAGGGACAGATTACTACGAGCAGTACTTC. It yields the protein CASSKGTDYYEQYF.

The chain is built from TRBV5-1 and TRBJ1-1; D is uncertain. V was trimmed by 0 bases and J by 3 bases, leaving 9 bases between them. The CDR3 is 14 amino acids. Looked up from germline, CDR1 is SGHRS and CDR2 is YFSETQ. CDR3 loop: CASSLVDRDTEAFF. CDR3 coding DNA: TGCGCCAGCAGCTTGGTAGACCGGGACACTGAAGCTTTCTTT. Together with reference TRBV5-1 and TRBJ1-1, the CDR3 gives the full variable domain: KAGVTQTPRYLIKTRGQQVTLSCSPISGHRSVSWYQQTPGQGLQFLFEYFSETQRNKGNFPGRFSGRQFSNSRSEMNVSTLELGDSALYLCASSLVDRDTEAFFGQGTRLTVV.

This chain links TRBV6-6 with TRBJ2-4, with D maybe TRBD2 (5 bases). This CDR3 is 15 amino acids long. Trimming stripped 0 bases from V and 8 bases from J, with 14 bases between. Germline CDR1 and CDR2: MNHNY and SVGAGI (reference sequence). The CDR3 nucleotides are TGTGCCAGCAGTTACTCTGGAGGAGGTTGGGACATTCAGTACTTC. Amino acids: CASSYSGGGWDIQYF.

The V and J genes are TRBV2 and TRBJ1-5; D uncertain. Trimming removed 3 bases at V and 6 bases at J, with 9 bases between. This CDR3 is built from 13 residues. CDR1 and CDR2 from the germline V gene are SNHLY and FYNNEI. The CDR3 loop reads CASSEFGSQPQHF. In nucleotides, the CDR3 is TGTGCCAGCAGTGAGTTTGGCTCTCAGCCCCAGCATTTT. The whole variable domain, filled in from reference TRBV2 and TRBJ1-5, reads EPEVTQTPSHQVTQMGQEVILRCVPISNHLYFYWYRQILGQKVEFLVSFYNNEISEKSEIFDDQFSVERPDGSNFTLKIRSTKLEDSAMYFCASSEFGSQPQHFGDGTRLSIL.

This chain joins TRBV19 and TRBJ2-7; 8 nucleotides line up with TRBD2. Germline-derived CDR1 and CDR2 are LNHDA and SQIVND (reference sequence). V shed 3 bases and J 0 bases; nucleotides not matched to a gene: 7. The CDR3 is 16 amino acids. CDR3 loop: CASSIESGGSSYEQYF. Here the CDR3 DNA reads TGTGCCAGTAGTATTGAGTCGGGGGGGAGCTCCTACGAGCAGTACTTC.

The chain has TRBV5-4 and TRBJ1-1; 8 bases are a match to TRBD1. V lost 4 bases, J lost 6 bases, and 17 bases stayed unmatched. The CDR3 length is 17 residues. Germline V gene sequence: CDR1 SGHNT, CDR2 YYREEE (reference sequence). CDR3 protein: CASSTDRVGVLSSEAFF. The DNA of the CDR3 is TGTGCCAGCAGCACGGACAGGGTAGGAGTTTTGAGCTCTGAAGCTTTCTTT.

V gene TRBV5-4 combines with J gene TRBJ1-6; D gene unclear. V lost 0 bases and J 7 bases, leaving 8 bases between the germline ends. This CDR3 has 14 amino acids. Germline CDR1 is SGHNT and CDR2 is YYREEE (reference sequence). CDR3 residues: CASSLAGNNSPLHF. CDR3 in DNA: TGTGCCAGCAGCTTGGCCGGGAACAATTCACCCCTCCACTTT.

The J gene is TRBJ2-5, the V gene TRBV10-2; D might be TRBD2 (5 bases). Trimming took off 3 bases at V and 7 bases at J, with 9 bases between the two ends. CDR1 is WSHSY, CDR2 SAAADI, per germline. This CDR3 spans 12 amino acids. The CDR3 DNA reads TGCGCCAGCAGTGACGGAGGAAGGACCCAGTACTTC. It specifies CASSDGGRTQYF.

This clone was detected only a few times. The rearrangement uses TRBV5-1 and TRBJ1-6; TRBD1 agrees at 10 bases. J gave up 8 bases and V 5 bases, and 4 bases lay outside the gene matches. The CDR3 length is 14 residues. CDR1 is SGHRS and CDR2 is YFSETQ in the germline V gene. Written as DNA, the CDR3 is TGCGCCAGCAGATCCGGGACAGGGGATTCACCCCTCCACTTT. This encodes CASRSGTGDSPLHF.

The chain recombines TRBV15 with TRBJ2-5; tentative D call: TRBD1 (5 bases). Germline V lookup: CDR1 LNHNV, CDR2 YYDKDF (reference sequence). V lost 0 bases to trimming and J lost 4 bases, with 6 bases between them. The CDR3 covers 13 residues. The CDR3 region is CATSREQGETQYF. The CDR3 nucleotides are TGTGCCACCAGCAGAGAGCAGGGAGAGACCCAGTACTTC.

This clone occurred once. The V call is TRBV7-2, the J call TRBJ1-6; 9 bases are a match to TRBD1. Trimming took 6 bases from V and 7 from J; bases not matched to a gene: 16. Germline-derived CDR1 and CDR2 are SGHTA and FQGNSA. CDR3 length equals 18 residues. The CDR3 here is CASSPQGQGLLRNSPLHF. The DNA of the CDR3 is TGTGCCAGCAGTCCTCAGGGACAGGGATTACTACGGAATTCACCCCTCCACTTT.

The V gene is TRBV9, the J gene TRBJ2-2; D perhaps matches TRBD1 (6 bases). V shed 3 bases and J shed 0 bases, with 15 bases lying between them. In germline, CDR1 is SGDLS, CDR2 YYNGEE. CDR3 length equals 17 residues. CDR3 amino acids: CASSGPEAGANTGELFF. DNA of the CDR3: TGTGCCAGCAGCGGCCCCGAGGCAGGGGCGAACACCGGGGAGCTGTTTTTT.

For this clone: A read error may explain this, as a much larger clone is one base away. Other nucleotide sequences in the sample specify the same CDR3. This chain uses TRBV2 with TRBJ1-1, with D unresolved. The CDR3 has 13 residues. Germline CDR1 SNHLY, CDR2 FYNNEI. V was cut by 4 bases and J by 2 bases, with 8 bases left in between. The CDR3 loop reads CASSVQVNTEAFF. The CDR3, as DNA: TGTGCCAGCAGTGTTCAGGTCAACACTGAAGCTTTCTTT.